These 9 T cell receptor beta chains were all obtained from the same sample, sequenced in a study of Ad26.COV2.S vaccination and SARS-CoV-2 variants. Here immunoSEQ multiplex PCR was the method, and the copy in TCRdb shows in-frame clones only, minus some. The table records about 440,000 clones, roughly 91% of them present only once. Treatment specified: about 20 received Ad26.COV2.S at low or high dose, single or two shots; about 5 received placebo; per-sample allocation not given. Specimen acquisition occurred on day 63 following the initial vaccine or placebo injection. The sequencing here drew on peripheral blood, taken in a trial of Ad26.COV2.S vaccine versus placebo. The receptors derive from a person between 18 and 60 years old who received the Ad26.COV2.S COVID-19 vaccine or a placebo.

The chain employs TRBV9 and TRBJ2-3; 8 bases are a match to TRBD2. V lost 0 bases, J lost 8 bases, and 5 bases stayed unmatched. The CDR3 has 14 residues. Germline V gives CDR1 SGDLS, CDR2 YYNGEE. CDR3 DNA sequence: TGTGCCAGCAGCGTAGCGGGACTAGGACCTACGCAGTATTTT. Translating gives CASSVAGLGPTQYF.

V is TRBV7-6 and J is TRBJ1-2, with D maybe TRBD1 (5 bases). Trimming took off 1 base at V and 12 bases at J, with 15 bases between the two ends. The CDR3 spans 13 residues. From germline, CDR1 is SGHVS and CDR2 FNYEAQ. CDR3 nucleotide sequence: TGTGCCAGCAGCTTAGATCCCCAGGGCCCTCACACCTTC. Translating gives CASSLDPQGPHTF. Together with reference TRBV7-6 and TRBJ1-2, the CDR3 gives the full variable domain: GAGVSQSPRYKVTKRGQDVALRCDPISGHVSLYWYRQALGQGPEFLTYFNYEAQQDKSGLPNDRFSAERPEGSISTLTIQRTEQRDSAMYRCASSLDPQGPHTFGSGTRLTVV.

This chain's CDR3 is CASSSTGYQETQYF. The CDR3 DNA is TGTGCCAGTAGTTCGACAGGGTACCAAGAGACCCAGTACTTC. The rearrangement links TRBV19 to TRBJ2-5, with 7 bases lining up with TRBD1. The germline gives CDR1 LNHDA, CDR2 SQIVND (reference sequence). This CDR3 is built from 14 residues. Germline trimming cut 5 bases from V and 0 bases from J; bases unmatched to any gene: 3.

The rearrangement uses TRBV25-1 and TRBJ2-7, with D perhaps matching TRBD2 (5 bases). Trimming stripped 3 bases from V and 5 bases from J, with 5 bases between. CDR1 is MGHDK and CDR2 is SYGVNS in the germline V gene. The CDR3 runs to 11 residues. CDR3 nucleotide sequence: TGTGCCAGCAGTGAGAGGGACGAGCAGTACTTC. It specifies CASSERDEQYF.

The CDR3 spells CASSILAGTVDFEQFF. The CDR3 bases are TGTGCCAGCAGTATTTTAGCGGGGACCGTCGATTTTGAGCAGTTCTTC. The V gene is TRBV27, the J gene TRBJ2-1; the match to TRBD2 covers 8 bases. There are 16 residues in the CDR3. CDR1 MNHEY and CDR2 SMNVEV come from the germline V gene (reference sequence). With V trimmed by 5 bases and J by 9 bases, 15 bases remained unmatched.

This sequence joins TRBV5-1 and TRBJ1-1; a possible D gene is TRBD1 (6 bases). Germline V gives CDR1 SGHRS, CDR2 YFSETQ. The CDR3 consists of 13 residues. V lost 0 bases and J 11 bases, leaving 14 bases between the germline ends. CDR3 in DNA: TGCGCCAGCAGCTTGGGGACAGTCGAGGGGGCTTTCTTT. It yields the protein CASSLGTVEGAFF.

J is TRBJ2-5 and V is TRBV19; TRBD2 matches 10 bases. This CDR3 has 15 amino acids. J lost 4 bases, V lost 7 bases, and 9 bases had no gene match. Germline CDR1 LNHDA, CDR2 SQIVND (reference sequence). The CDR3 sequence is CASNKSGRAGETQYF. CDR3 nucleotides: TGTGCCAGTAACAAAAGCGGGAGGGCCGGAGAGACCCAGTACTTC. The variable domain in full, completed from reference TRBV19 and TRBJ2-5, reads DGGITQSPKYLFRKEGQNVTLSCEQNLNHDAMYWYRQDPGQGLRLIYYSQIVNDFQKGDIAEGYSVSREKKESFPLTVTSAQKNPTAFYLCASNKSGRAGETQYFGPGTRLLVL.

This clone has a single count. The junction does not match germline at one end; this may be a read error. The rearrangement links TRBV7-9 to TRBJ1-3, with D perhaps TRBD1 (5 bases). The length of the CDR3 is 16 residues. CDR1 and CDR2 from the germline V gene are SEHNR and FQNEAQ (reference sequence). This CDR3 reads CASSSQGPLSANTIYF. CDR3 DNA: TGTGCCAGCAGCTCTCAGGGACCCCTCTCTGCAAACACCATATATTTT.

This chain uses TRBV2 with TRBJ2-1; weak D call: TRBD2 (6 bases). V shed 4 bases and J shed 4 bases, with 17 bases lying between them. The CDR3 totals 16 residues. Per the germline V gene, CDR1 is SNHLY and CDR2 is FYNNEI. In DNA, the CDR3 is TGTGCCAGCAGTGTAACCTTCCGGGACTCTTACAATGAGCAGTTCTTC. It specifies CASSVTFRDSYNEQFF.